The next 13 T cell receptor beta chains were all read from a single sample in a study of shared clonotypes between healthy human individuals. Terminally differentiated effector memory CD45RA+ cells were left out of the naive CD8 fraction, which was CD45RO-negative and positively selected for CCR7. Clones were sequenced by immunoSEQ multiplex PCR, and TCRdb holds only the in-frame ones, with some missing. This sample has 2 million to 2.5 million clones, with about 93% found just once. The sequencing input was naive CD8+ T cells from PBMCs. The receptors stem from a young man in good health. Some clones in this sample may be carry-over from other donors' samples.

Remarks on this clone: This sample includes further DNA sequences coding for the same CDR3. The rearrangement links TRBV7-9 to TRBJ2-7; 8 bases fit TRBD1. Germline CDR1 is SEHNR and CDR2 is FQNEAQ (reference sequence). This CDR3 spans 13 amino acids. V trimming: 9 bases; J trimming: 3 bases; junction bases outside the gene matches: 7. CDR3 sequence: CASSPGQGYEQYF. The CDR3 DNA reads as TGTGCCAGTAGCCCCGGACAGGGCTACGAGCAGTACTTC.

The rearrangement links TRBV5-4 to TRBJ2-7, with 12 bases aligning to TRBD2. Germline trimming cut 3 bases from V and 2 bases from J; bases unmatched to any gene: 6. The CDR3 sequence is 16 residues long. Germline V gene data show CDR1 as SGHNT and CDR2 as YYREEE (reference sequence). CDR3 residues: CASSSRLAGDPYEQYF. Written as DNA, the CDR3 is TGTGCCAGCAGCTCCCGACTAGCGGGAGACCCCTACGAGCAGTACTTC.

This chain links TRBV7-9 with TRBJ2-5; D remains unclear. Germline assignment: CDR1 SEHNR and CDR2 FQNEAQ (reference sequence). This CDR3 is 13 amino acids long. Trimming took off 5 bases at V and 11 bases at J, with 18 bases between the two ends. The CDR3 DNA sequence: TGTGCCAGCAGCCCGAACGCGGCGCTTGAGCAGTACTTC. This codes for CASSPNAALEQYF.

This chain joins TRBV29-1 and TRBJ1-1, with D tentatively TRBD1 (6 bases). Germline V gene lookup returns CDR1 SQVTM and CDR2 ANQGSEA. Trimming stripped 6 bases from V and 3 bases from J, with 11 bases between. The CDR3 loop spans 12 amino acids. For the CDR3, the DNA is TGCAGCGTCAGGACAGTCTACACTGAAGCTTTCTTT. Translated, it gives CSVRTVYTEAFF. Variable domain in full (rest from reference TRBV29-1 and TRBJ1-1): SAVISQKPSRDICQRGTSLTIQCQVDSQVTMMFWYRQQPGQSLTLIATANQGSEATYESGFVIDKFPISRPNLTFSTLTVSNMSPEDSSIYLCSVRTVYTEAFFGQGTRLTVV.

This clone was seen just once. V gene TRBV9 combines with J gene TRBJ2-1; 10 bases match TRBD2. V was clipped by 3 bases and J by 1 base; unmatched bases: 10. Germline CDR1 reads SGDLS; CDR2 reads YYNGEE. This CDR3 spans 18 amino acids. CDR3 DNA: TGTGCCAGCAGCGCCCCTCCTCTAGCGGGAGTTTCCTACAATGAGCAGTTCTTC. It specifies CASSAPPLAGVSYNEQFF.

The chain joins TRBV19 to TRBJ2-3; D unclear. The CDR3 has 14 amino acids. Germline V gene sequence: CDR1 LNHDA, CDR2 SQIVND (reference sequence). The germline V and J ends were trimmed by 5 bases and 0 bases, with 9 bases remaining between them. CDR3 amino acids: CASSPTHSTDTQYF. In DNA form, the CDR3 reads TGTGCCAGTAGTCCCACACATAGCACAGATACGCAGTATTTT.

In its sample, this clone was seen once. DNA of the CDR3: TGTGCCAGCAGTTTGCCCGGCCACGAGCAGTACTTC. Encoded protein: CASSLPGHEQYF. The genes are TRBV27 and TRBJ2-7, with no clear D. The CDR3 is made up of 12 amino acids. In germline, CDR1 is MNHEY, CDR2 SMNVEV (reference sequence). With 3 bases removed from V and 5 bases from J, the gap between germline ends came to 8 bases.

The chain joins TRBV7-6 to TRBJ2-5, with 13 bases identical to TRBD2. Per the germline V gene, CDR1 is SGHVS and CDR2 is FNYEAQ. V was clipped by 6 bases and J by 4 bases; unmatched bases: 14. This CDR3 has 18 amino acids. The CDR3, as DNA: TGTGCCAGCAGAGGACTAGCGGGAGATCTTTCAAGGGGAGAGACCCAGTACTTC. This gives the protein CASRGLAGDLSRGETQYF.

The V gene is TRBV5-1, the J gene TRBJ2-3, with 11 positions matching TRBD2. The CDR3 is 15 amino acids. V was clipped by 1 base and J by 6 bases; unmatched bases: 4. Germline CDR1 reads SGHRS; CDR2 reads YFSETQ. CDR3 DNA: TGCGCCAGCAGCTTGACTAGCGGGAGTCTGGATACGCAGTATTTT. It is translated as CASSLTSGSLDTQYF.

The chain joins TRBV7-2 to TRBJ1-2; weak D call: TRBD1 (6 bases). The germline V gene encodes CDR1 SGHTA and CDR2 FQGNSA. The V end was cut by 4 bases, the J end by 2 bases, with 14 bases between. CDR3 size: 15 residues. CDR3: CASSSPPTGNYGYTF. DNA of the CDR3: TGTGCCAGCAGCTCCCCTCCAACAGGGAACTATGGCTACACCTTC.

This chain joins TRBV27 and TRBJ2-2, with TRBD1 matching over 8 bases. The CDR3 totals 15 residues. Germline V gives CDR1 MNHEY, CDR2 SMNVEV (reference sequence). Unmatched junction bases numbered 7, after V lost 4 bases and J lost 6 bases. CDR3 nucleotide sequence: TGTGCCAGCAGTTCCGGACAGGGTAGCGCCGGGGAGCTGTTTTTT. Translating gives CASSSGQGSAGELFF.

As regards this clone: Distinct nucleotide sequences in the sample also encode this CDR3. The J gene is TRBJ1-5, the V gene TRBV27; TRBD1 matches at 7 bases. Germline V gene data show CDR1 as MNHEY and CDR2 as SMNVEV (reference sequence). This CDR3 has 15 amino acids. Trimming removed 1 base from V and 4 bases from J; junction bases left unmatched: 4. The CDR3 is CASSLLGTVNQPQHF. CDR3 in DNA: TGTGCCAGCAGTTTATTAGGGACAGTGAATCAGCCCCAGCATTTT.

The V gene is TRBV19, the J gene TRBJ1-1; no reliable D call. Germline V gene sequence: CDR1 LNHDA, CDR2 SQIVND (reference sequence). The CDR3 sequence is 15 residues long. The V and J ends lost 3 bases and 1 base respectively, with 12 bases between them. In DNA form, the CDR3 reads TGTGCCAGTAGTATCAGTCCCTTCACGAACACTGAAGCTTTCTTT. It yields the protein CASSISPFTNTEAFF.